Reported below is one TCR beta chain. Its antigen is still unknown. This sample is part of a study of post-analysis software for immune sequencing data. Overall study findings and caveats: Elevated frequency relative to controls characterized 4 or 5 TRBV segments in patients, TRBV5-6, TRBV5-1 and TRBV20-1 among them.

The germline CDR1 and CDR2 sequences are DFQATT and SNEGSKA (reference sequence). The CDR3 length is 14 residues. Unique molecular identifiers tagged the TCR beta cDNA libraries. TCRdb fed the PCR reads into MiXCR, producing one record per CDR3 protein. The table lists roughly 870,000 distinct CDR3 sequences, about 53% of them singletons. The source material was blood. The J gene is TRBJ2-1, the V gene TRBV20-1, with D perhaps TRBD1 or TRBD2 (6 bases each). The J call is in doubt because the DNA end fits TRBJ2-5 better. The source is a girl aged 10 to 17 with multiple sclerosis. CDR3 loop: CSAHRTGARETQYF. DNA for the CDR3: TGCAGTGCTCACCGTACGGGGGCCAGGGAGACCCAGTACTTC.